These T cell receptor beta chains were read from a single sample in a study of CD8+ T cells in alopecia areata. Some clones are missing from TCRdb's copy, which holds only in-frame ones; the method was immunoSEQ multiplex PCR. The data contain around 120,000 clones, approximately 60% of them seen just once; the ten biggest clones take up roughly 5%. Sequencing was performed on CD4+ T cells sorted from blood, taken at week 4, from a patient treated with tofacitinib. The receptors come from a human donor with alopecia areata. Both conserved end residues are part of each CDR3. Each record gives: V gene, clone size, J gene, D gene, CDR3 DNA, CDR3 protein. D genes are given only for firm matches. Size values are once, few and many counts, or a class for expanded clones, and some rows have none.

V gene: TRBV4-3
clone size: .
J gene: TRBJ2-3
D gene: TRBD2
CDR3 DNA: TGCGCCAGCAGCCCCCACCCGACTAGCGGGGGGCAGAGAGATACGCAGTATTTT
CDR3 protein: CASSPHPTSGGQRDTQYF

V gene: TRBV6-5
clone size: .
J gene: TRBJ1-5
D gene: .
CDR3 DNA: TGTGCCAGCAGCAGAACAGGGTTTCAGCCCCAGCATTTT
CDR3 protein: CASSRTGFQPQHF

V gene: TRBV27
clone size: .
J gene: TRBJ2-4
D gene: .
CDR3 DNA: TGTGCCAGCGGGCGCCAGGGGATAGCCAAAAACATTCAGTACTTC
CDR3 protein: CASGRQGIAKNIQYF

V gene: TRBV28
clone size: .
J gene: TRBJ1-4
D gene: .
CDR3 DNA: TGTGCCAGCGGACAGACAGCCTCTAATGAAAAACTGTTTTTT
CDR3 protein: CASGQTASNEKLFF

V gene: TRBV23-1
clone size: .
J gene: TRBJ2-7
D gene: TRBD1
CDR3 DNA: TGCGCCAGCAGTCAATCTGACGACAGGGACGTCGGGGAGCAGTACTTC
CDR3 protein: CASSQSDDRDVGEQYF

V gene: TRBV7-9
clone size: .
J gene: TRBJ2-7
D gene: TRBD2
CDR3 DNA: TGTGCCACCCATCGGACTAGCGGCTCCTACGAGCAGTACTTC
CDR3 protein: CATHRTSGSYEQYF

V gene: TRBV30
clone size: .
J gene: TRBJ2-5
D gene: .
CDR3 DNA: TGTGCCTGGAGTGTACGTCACCAAGAGACCCAGTACTTC
CDR3 protein: CAWSVRHQETQYF

V gene: TRBV7-8
clone size: .
J gene: TRBJ2-5
D gene: TRBD1
CDR3 DNA: TGTGCCAGCAGCTCCTGGGGGGACAGGGAAGAGACCCAGTACTTC
CDR3 protein: CASSSWGDREETQYF

V gene: TRBV5-1
clone size: few
J gene: TRBJ2-5
D gene: .
CDR3 DNA: TGCGCCAGCAGCTTGGACAGGGAAGAGACCCAGTACTTC
CDR3 protein: CASSLDREETQYF

V gene: TRBV27
clone size: .
J gene: TRBJ2-7
D gene: .
CDR3 DNA: TGTGCCAGCAGTTTATTCCCCCCGGGCCCCCTTCTTCCGAAGCAGTACTTC
CDR3 protein: CASSLFPPGPLLPKQYF